Each of the 5 T cell receptor beta chains below was sequenced from the same sample in a study of cytomegalovirus exposure and HLA in healthy donors. It was with 60 Vbeta and 13 Jbeta primers that the PCR ran. Sequencing used immunoSEQ multiplex PCR; TCRdb keeps in-frame clones, though not all of them. The sample records about 200,000 clones, roughly 80% being singletons. Sequences were obtained from PBMCs. The receptors shown here come from a man aged 50 or older in good health and CMV-seronegative.

The chain has TRBV18 and TRBJ2-5; 11 nucleotides line up with TRBD1. The J call may be incorrect, as the DNA end agrees better with TRBJ2-7. This CDR3 is 14 amino acids long. CDR1 and CDR2 (germline): KGHSH, LQKENI. CDR3 sequence: CASSQGQGAYEQYF. For the CDR3, the DNA is TGTGCCAGCTCACAGGGACAGGGGGCCTACGAGCAGTACTTC.

This clone was found once. The V gene is TRBV5-1, the J gene TRBJ2-1; 8 nucleotides align to TRBD2. The CDR3 covers 16 residues. Germline-derived CDR1 and CDR2 are SGHRS and YFSETQ. Unmatched junction bases numbered 10, after V lost 1 base and J lost 7 bases. CDR3 amino acids: CASSLSRTSPGNEQFF. The CDR3 coding sequence is TGCGCCAGCAGCTTGAGTAGGACTAGCCCGGGGAATGAGCAGTTCTTC.

The gene calls are TRBV19 and TRBJ2-7; 8 positions agree with TRBD1. The CDR3 has 14 amino acids. Trimming cost V 5 bases and J 3 bases; bases outside gene matches: 6. The germline CDR1 and CDR2 sequences are LNHDA and SQIVND (reference sequence). In DNA form, the CDR3 reads TGTGCCAGTAGTTCCGGGACAGGAGTCTACGAGCAGTACTTC. Translating gives CASSSGTGVYEQYF.

The genes are TRBV28 and TRBJ2-1; 9 nucleotides match TRBD1. Trimming cost V 3 bases and J 2 bases; bases outside gene matches: 2. CDR1 MDHEN and CDR2 SYDVKM come from the germline V gene. The CDR3 consists of 15 residues. CDR3 sequence (DNA): TGTGCCAGCAGTTTCCGGACAGGGGCCTACAATGAGCAGTTCTTC. It specifies CASSFRTGAYNEQFF. The full variable domain, with the rest looked up from reference TRBV28 and TRBJ2-1, is DVKVTQSSRYLVKRTGEKVFLECVQDMDHENMFWYRQDPGLGLRLIYFSYDVKMKEKGDIPEGYSVSREKKERFSLILESASTNQTSMYLCASSFRTGAYNEQFFGPGTRLTVL.

The chain carries TRBV11-3 and TRBJ2-1, with 7 bases matching TRBD2. Germline CDR1 reads SGHNT; CDR2 reads YENEEA. Trimming at V came to 1 base and at J to 7 bases, leaving 4 bases not matched to a gene. This CDR3 spans 14 amino acids. The CDR3 DNA sequence: TGTGCCAGCAGCTTAGCGGTTAGCGGGAATGAGCAGTTCTTC. Its protein is CASSLAVSGNEQFF.